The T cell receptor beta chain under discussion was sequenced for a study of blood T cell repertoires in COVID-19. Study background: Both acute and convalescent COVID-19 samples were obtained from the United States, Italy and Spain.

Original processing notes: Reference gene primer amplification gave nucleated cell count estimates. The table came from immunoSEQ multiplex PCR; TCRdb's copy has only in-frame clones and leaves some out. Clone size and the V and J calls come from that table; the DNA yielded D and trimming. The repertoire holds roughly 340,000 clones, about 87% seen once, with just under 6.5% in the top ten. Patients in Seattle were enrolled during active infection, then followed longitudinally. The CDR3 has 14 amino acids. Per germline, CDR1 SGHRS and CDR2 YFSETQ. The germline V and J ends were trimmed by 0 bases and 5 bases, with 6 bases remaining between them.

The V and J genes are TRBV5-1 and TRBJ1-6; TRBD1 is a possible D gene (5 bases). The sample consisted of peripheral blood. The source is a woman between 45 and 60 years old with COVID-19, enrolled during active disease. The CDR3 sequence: CASSLGGDNSPLHF. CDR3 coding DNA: TGCGCCAGCAGCTTGGGGGGGGATAATTCACCCCTCCACTTT.